The 2 T cell receptor beta chains below come from one sample, sequenced in a study of T cells in Graves' hyperthyroidism and ophthalmopathy. Amplification targeted TCR beta CDR3 regions from RNA transcripts. When the TCR CDR3 underwent first-round RT-PCR, the HTBI primer set was used. MiXCR, run by TCRdb on the multiplex PCR reads, gives a single entry per CDR3 protein. The sample has 300,000 to 500,000 distinct CDR3 sequences, about 14% seen once; the top ten hold under 30%. The material sequenced was blood. Receptor source: a man aged 45-65 years with Graves' ophthalmopathy.

The chain has TRBV3-1 and TRBJ2-2, with TRBD1 matching 10 bases. Germline-derived CDR1 and CDR2 are LGHDT and YNNKEL (reference sequence). The CDR3 runs 15 residues. J lost 4 bases, V lost 4 bases, and 3 bases had no gene match. CDR3 DNA: TGTGCCAGCAGCCCCGACAGGGGGCGCACCGGGGAGCTGTTTTTT. This codes for CASSPDRGRTGELFF.

This clonotype was recorded at least ten times. The chain links TRBV12-3 or TRBV12-4 to TRBJ2-3, with 11 bases aligning to TRBD2. V was pared by 5 bases and J by 7 bases, with 17 bases of the junction left unmatched. This CDR3 region has 18 residues. The CDR3, as DNA: TGTGCCAGCAGTCCTTTTTCCGGGACTAGCGGAGGAGGGCATACGCAGTATTTT. It is translated as CASSPFSGTSGGGHTQYF.